This T cell receptor (beta chain) was found in a study of technical replicates of blood from four donors. CDR3 size: 16 residues. CDR1 MRHNA and CDR2 SNTAGT come from the germline V gene. Trimming cost V 2 bases and J 8 bases; bases outside gene matches: 6. Sequencing used immunoSEQ multiplex PCR; TCRdb keeps in-frame clones, though not all of them. The data show about 84,000 clones, around 97% seen once. V and J are TRBV6-4 and TRBJ2-1, with TRBD2 identical over 13 bases. Input material: T cells isolated from PBMCs. This TCR was sampled from a human donor in good health. In DNA, the CDR3 is TGTGCCAGCAGTGACGTGACTAGCGGGAGGAGGGATGAGCAGTTCTTC. Translating it yields CASSDVTSGRRDEQFF.